This T cell receptor beta chain was profiled in a study of T cell responses to AZD1222 COVID-19 vaccine. Libraries were prepared by immunoSEQ multiplex PCR; TCRdb keeps only in-frame clonotypes and omits some of them. The profile shows some 80,000 clones, 65% to 80% of them singletons. The J segment lost 8 bases and the V segment lost 1 base, leaving 15 bases of the junction unmatched. This CDR3 region has 17 residues. Germline CDR1 is SGHDT and CDR2 is YYEEEE. The chain joins TRBV5-6 to TRBJ1-2, with 9 bases lining up with TRBD1. The sample in question was peripheral blood, obtained 28 days after the second dose of the MenACWY control vaccine. This clonotype was obtained from an adult who received the MenACWY meningococcal vaccine as a control. Written as DNA, the CDR3 is TGTGCCAGCAGCTTGCGAGCGGGACAGGGCGCTACGAGGGGCTACACCTTC. Residues: CASSLRAGQGATRGYTF.